A single sample gave rise to the 11 T cell receptor beta chains below, sequenced in a study of T cells in localized non-small cell lung cancer. Assay: immunoSEQ multiplex PCR; the TCRdb copy retains only in-frame clones and omits some. The sample includes 50,000 to 70,000 clones, 81% of them seen just once. Sequenced here: PBMCs, sampled before any cancer treatment. The receptors originated from a man between 40 and 70 years old with stage II lung adenocarcinoma.

This clone was recorded once. The chain has TRBV27 and TRBJ1-2; D not certain. CDR1 and CDR2 (germline): MNHEY, SMNVEV (reference sequence). Trimming pared 4 bases from V and 0 bases from J, leaving 9 bases between. This CDR3 spans 14 amino acids. CDR3 bases: TGTGCCAGCAGTTCGCTTCCCCCTAACTATGGCTACACCTTC. The encoded protein is CASSSLPPNYGYTF.

V usage is TRBV5-8 and J usage is TRBJ1-5, with TRBD1 matching over 9 bases. CDR1 and CDR2 from the germline V gene are SGHTS and YDEGEE. The CDR3 contains 15 residues. V was pared by 4 bases and J by 3 bases, with 5 bases of the junction left unmatched. This CDR3 is CASSPDRGPNQPQHF. Written as DNA, the CDR3 is TGTGCCAGCAGCCCGGACAGGGGCCCCAATCAGCCCCAGCATTTT.

This clone showed up just a few times. The chain links TRBV29-1 to TRBJ1-1; 8 bases agree with TRBD1. Trimming cost V 4 bases and J 7 bases; bases outside gene matches: 11. Germline CDR1 is SQVTM and CDR2 is ANQGSEA. CDR3 length equals 14 residues. The CDR3 spells CSVVGQGAQGEAFF. DNA for the CDR3: TGCAGCGTTGTTGGGCAGGGGGCGCAGGGTGAAGCTTTCTTT.

This clone was detected a few times. This rearrangement joins TRBV29-1 to TRBJ2-2, with a possible D match to TRBD1 (5 bases). This CDR3 has 13 residues. The germline V and J ends were trimmed by 7 bases and 0 bases, with 9 bases remaining between them. Germline CDR1 SQVTM, CDR2 ANQGSEA. CDR3 loop: CSASRANTGELFF. The CDR3 nucleotides read TGCAGCGCCTCCAGGGCGAACACCGGGGAGCTGTTTTTT.

This chain joins TRBV25-1 and TRBJ1-5; possible D gene TRBD1, 5 bases. CDR3 length: 14 amino acids. Looked up from germline, CDR1 is MGHDK and CDR2 is SYGVNS. The V gene lost 2 bases and the J gene lost 6 bases, with 11 bases spanning the gap. CDR3 coding DNA: TGTGCCAGCAGTGAACAGGGTTTGGGTCAGCCCCAGCATTTT. Residues: CASSEQGLGQPQHF.

This clone has more than one count but fewer than ten. The chain links TRBV27 to TRBJ2-7; the D gene is possibly TRBD2 (6 bases). The V and J ends lost 4 bases and 0 bases respectively, with 16 bases between them. The germline V gene has CDR1 MNHEY and CDR2 SMNVEV (reference sequence). There are 16 residues in the CDR3. In nucleotides, the CDR3 is TGTGCCAGCAGTTCCGTGGGCGGGACGAGCTCCTACGAGCAGTACTTC. It encodes CASSSVGGTSSYEQYF.

This clone was counted ten times or more. CDR3 bases: TGCGCCAGCAGCCCCGGGACTAGCGGGAGTCGAGAGCAGTACTTC. The encoded protein is CASSPGTSGSREQYF. The chain is built from TRBV5-1 and TRBJ2-7; 14 bases line up with TRBD2. With 4 bases clipped from V and 7 bases from J, the junction kept 7 bases outside the gene matches. Germline CDR1 reads SGHRS; CDR2 reads YFSETQ. The CDR3 has 15 amino acids.

The chain links TRBV5-4 to TRBJ2-7; 10 nucleotides match TRBD2. The ends lost 2 bases at V and 4 bases at J; junction bases unmatched: 6. In germline, CDR1 is SGHNT, CDR2 YYREEE (reference sequence). This CDR3 has 15 residues. The CDR3 nucleotides are TGTGCCAGCAGCTTATCTAGCGGGAGTCGGTACGAGCAGTACTTC. Protein sequence: CASSLSSGSRYEQYF.

The chain links TRBV6-5 to TRBJ2-7; 7 bases line up with TRBD2. The V segment lost 5 bases and the J segment 2 bases; nucleotides outside the gene matches: 6. CDR3 length equals 14 residues. Germline-derived CDR1 and CDR2 are MNHEY and SVGAGI. DNA of the CDR3: TGTGCCAGCAGTCTCAGCGGGATCGCCTACGAGCAGTACTTC. Its translation: CASSLSGIAYEQYF.

The chain links TRBV7-9 to TRBJ1-5, with D tentatively TRBD1 (5 bases). The CDR3 sequence is 14 residues long. Germline V gives CDR1 SEHNR, CDR2 FQNEAQ (reference sequence). V lost 3 bases to trimming and J lost 4 bases, with 10 bases between them. The CDR3: CASSLEGRNQPQHF. The CDR3 nucleotides read TGTGCCAGCAGCTTGGAGGGGAGGAATCAGCCCCAGCATTTT.

The chain carries TRBV5-4 and TRBJ1-1, with 9 bases fitting TRBD1. V lost 3 bases and J lost 3; bases outside the gene matches: 9. Per germline, CDR1 SGHNT and CDR2 YYREEE (reference sequence). The CDR3 extends over 16 amino acids. The CDR3 is CASSSHRGRGDTEAFF. Here the CDR3 DNA reads TGTGCCAGCAGCTCTCACAGGGGGCGCGGGGACACTGAAGCTTTCTTT. The full variable domain, its missing parts supplied by reference TRBV5-4 and TRBJ1-1, is ETGVTQSPTHLIKTRGQQVTLRCSSQSGHNTVSWYQQALGQGPQFIFQYYREEENGRGNFPPRFSGLQFPNYSSELNVNALELDDSALYLCASSSHRGRGDTEAFFGQGTRLTVV.